A selection of T cell receptor beta chains follows, all from one sample in a study of blood T cell repertoires in COVID-19. Profiling relied on immunoSEQ multiplex PCR, and the TCRdb table lists in-frame clones only, not all of them. The table has over 100,000 clones, about 89% seen once. Sequencing input: peripheral blood. The receptors derive from a human donor with acute or convalescent COVID-19. The donor label of this sample is uncertain. The CDR3 runs from the conserved cysteine through the conserved F or W. A D gene is named only where the DNA matches it firmly. Clone size is shown for a subset of rows, as once, few, many or a class of expanded clone.

TRBV19	NA	TRBD1	TRBJ1-6	TGTGCCAGTAGTAACCGGGACAGCCCCTATAATTCACCCCTCCACTTT	CASSNRDSPYNSPLHF
TRBV9	NA	TRBD1	TRBJ2-1	TGTGCCAGCAGCACAGGGACAGGGGGGAATGAGCAGTTCTTC	CASSTGTGGNEQFF
TRBV15	NA	TRBD2	TRBJ2-1	TGTGCCACCAGCAGAGAGGGCGGGGGGCCAGAGCAGTTCTTC	CATSREGGGPEQFF
TRBV4-3	NA	TRBD2	TRBJ2-7	TGCGCCAGCAGCCAAGATCTCGGCGGGAGGGAAGGAAGGGCCTACGAGCAGTACTTC	CASSQDLGGREGRAYEQYF
TRBV7-8	NA	NA	TRBJ1-6	TGTGCCAGCAGCTTATGGTCGGGGAAGTCACCCCTCCACTTT	CASSLWSGKSPLHF
TRBV29-1	few	NA	TRBJ2-5	TGCAGCGTGCCAGCGGGAGAGACCCAGTACTTC	CSVPAGETQYF
TRBV18	NA	TRBD1	TRBJ2-5	TGTGCCAGCTCACTACTGGGACAGCAAGAGACCCAGTACTTC	CASSLLGQQETQYF
TRBV7-3	NA	NA	TRBJ1-2	TGTGCCAGCAGCTCCGGTCCGAACTATGGCTACACCTTC	CASSSGPNYGYTF
TRBV3-1/TRBV3-2	NA	TRBD1	TRBJ1-2	TGTGCCAGCAGCCAAGGCACCGGGACAGGGGCTTTGTACGGCTACACCTTC	CASSQGTGTGALYGYTF
TRBV5-1	NA	TRBD1	TRBJ2-5	TGCGCCAGCAGCTTAGGAACCGCAGGGGGCTGGGAGACCCAGTACTTC	CASSLGTAGGWETQYF
TRBV7-2	NA	TRBD1	TRBJ1-5	TGTGCCAGCAGCCCGGGACAGGGTCATCAGCCCCAGCATTTT	CASSPGQGHQPQHF
TRBV6-5	NA	NA	TRBJ1-5	TGTGCCAGCAGGCGGGGGGATAGCAATCAGCCCCAGCATTTT	CASRRGDSNQPQHF
TRBV4-2	NA	TRBD2	TRBJ2-7	TGTGCCAGCAGCCATGGGACTAGCGGGGGAAGGTCCTACGAGCAGTACTTC	CASSHGTSGGRSYEQYF
TRBV14	NA	NA	TRBJ1-3	TGTGCCAGCAGCCAAGTCAAAGGGGACACCATATATTTT	CASSQVKGDTIYF
TRBV10-3	NA	NA	TRBJ1-2	TGTGCCATCAGTGAATTGGGAGTCTATGGCTACACCTTC	CAISELGVYGYTF
TRBV11-2	NA	NA	TRBJ1-3	TGTGCCAGCAGCTTAGCTGTTTCCAGCTCTGGAAACACCATATATTTT	CASSLAVSSSGNTIYF
TRBV27	NA	NA	TRBJ2-7	TGTGCCAGCAGTTTAGGGCAGGGTTACTCCTACGAGCAGTACTTC	CASSLGQGYSYEQYF
TRBV28	NA	TRBD1	TRBJ1-1	TGTGCCAGCAGATTACAGGGGGCGCGCACTGAAGCTTTCTTT	CASRLQGARTEAFF
TRBV6-2/TRBV6-3	NA	TRBD1	TRBJ2-5	TGTGCCAGCACCTACTCCGAGGGACAGTCCTCAGAGACCCAGTACTTC	CASTYSEGQSSETQYF
TRBV5-6	NA	TRBD1	TRBJ1-5	TGTGCCAGCAGCCTGCGACAGGGAAGGGCAACCAATCAGCCCCAGCATTTT	CASSLRQGRATNQPQHF
TRBV3-1/TRBV3-2	NA	NA	TRBJ2-1	TGTGCCAGCAGCCAGTATCAGCGCAATGAGCAGTTCTTC	CASSQYQRNEQFF
TRBV29-1	NA	TRBD2	TRBJ2-1	TGCAGCGTCCCACGGGGGACTAGCGGGTACAATGAGCAGTTCTTC	CSVPRGTSGYNEQFF
TRBV20-1	NA	TRBD1	TRBJ1-5	TGCAGTGCTAGTAGAGAGGGGGCTAGCAATCAGCCCCAGCATTTT	CSASREGASNQPQHF
TRBV9	few	TRBD2	TRBJ2-1	TGTGCCAGCAGCGTAGCCGGCGGGGGGGCCGTGAATGAGCAGTTCTTC	CASSVAGGGAVNEQFF
TRBV19	NA	NA	TRBJ1-5	TGTGCCAGTAGTATAGCGACTTATAGCAATCAGCCCCAGCATTTT	CASSIATYSNQPQHF
TRBV18	NA	TRBD2	TRBJ2-3	TGTGCCAGCTCATTCAAAGCGGGAGAGACAGATACGCAGTATTTT	CASSFKAGETDTQYF
TRBV5-4	NA	TRBD1	TRBJ2-2	TGTGCCAGCAGCGGGACAGGGCCCCTCTCCGGGGAGCTGTTTTTT	CASSGTGPLSGELFF
TRBV7-9	NA	TRBD1	TRBJ1-4	TGTGCCAGCAGCCCGGGACAGGGTGGTGAAAAACTGTTTTTT	CASSPGQGGEKLFF
TRBV3-1/TRBV3-2	NA	NA	TRBJ1-1	TGTGCCAGCAGCACAATAGGAGGTGACGCTTTCTTT	CASSTIGGDAFF
TRBV6-1	NA	NA	TRBJ1-1	TGTGCCAGCAGTGAACGGTCTGAAGCTTTCTTT	CASSERSEAFF
TRBV27	NA	NA	TRBJ1-4	TGTGCCAGCAGCAGAAGGACAGATGAAAAACTGTTTTTT	CASSRRTDEKLFF
TRBV28	NA	NA	TRBJ2-7	TGTGCCAGCAGTCCATATCGCACCTACAGGTCCATCGGGTCCTACGAGCAGTACTTC	CASSPYRTYRSIGSYEQYF
TRBV5-5	NA	NA	TRBJ1-1	TGTGCCAGCAGCCCAATGGTTAGGAACACTGAAGCTTTCTTT	CASSPMVRNTEAFF
TRBV28	NA	TRBD1	TRBJ1-3	TGTGCCAGCCGACTTACAGGGGGCAACGGAAACACCATATATTTT	CASRLTGGNGNTIYF
TRBV19	NA	TRBD1	TRBJ2-6	TGTGCCAGTAGCCCCCGGGACAGGGGCTTTGCTGGGGCCAACGTCCTGACTTTC	CASSPRDRGFAGANVLTF
TRBV6-5	few	TRBD2	TRBJ2-7	TGTGCCAGCACCGGAAGGACTAGCCGGGTCGAGCAGTACTTC	CASTGRTSRVEQYF